A single sample gave rise to the 5 T cell receptor beta chains below, sequenced in a study of radiation and T cells in renal cell carcinoma. Treatment reported: 15 Gy SBRT to primary tumor, nephrectomy 4 weeks later. Measured with immunoSEQ multiplex PCR; TCRdb has only the in-frame clones, and not every one. The sample contains 15,000 to 20,000 clones, around 55% of which appear only once. Here the sequenced sample was tumor tissue, taken from a patient whose treatment included radiotherapy and nephrectomy. These receptors were obtained from a man aged 50 or older with renal cell carcinoma.

As to this clone: Other DNA sequences of this sample code for an identical CDR3. This CDR3 reads CAHGPGEPSGELFF. DNA for the CDR3: TGTGCTCACGGCCCTGGGGAGCCCTCTGGGGAGCTGTTTTTT. This chain uses TRBV6-5 with TRBJ2-2; D is perhaps TRBD2 (5 bases). The CDR3 length is 14 residues. In germline, CDR1 is MNHEY, CDR2 SVGAGI.

This clone appeared once. The chain uses TRBV5-8 and TRBJ1-5, with D perhaps TRBD1 (6 bases). V lost 4 bases to trimming and J lost 4 bases, with 9 bases between them. Germline assignment: CDR1 SGHTS and CDR2 YDEGEE. This CDR3 is built from 13 residues. The CDR3 protein is CASSVDRNQPQHF. CDR3 DNA: TGTGCCAGCAGCGTTGACAGGAATCAGCCCCAGCATTTT.

The J gene is TRBJ2-7, the V gene TRBV11-2; 8 bases agree with TRBD2. V lost 5 bases to trimming and J lost 5 bases; unmatched junction nucleotides: 14. Looked up from germline, CDR1 is SGHAT and CDR2 is FQNNGV. The CDR3 runs 16 residues. The CDR3 sequence: CASSRRYGTSLDEQYF. The CDR3 DNA sequence: TGTGCCAGCAGCCGTAGATACGGGACTAGTCTGGACGAGCAGTACTTC.

V and J are TRBV19 and TRBJ1-4; no clear D gene. Trimming took off 5 bases at V and 8 bases at J, with 9 bases between the two ends. The CDR3 extends over 12 amino acids. In germline, CDR1 is LNHDA, CDR2 SQIVND (reference sequence). The CDR3 DNA sequence: TGTGCCAGTAGTCCATCTGGAGAAAAACTGTTTTTT. Its protein is CASSPSGEKLFF. The complete variable domain, with remaining parts taken from reference TRBV19 and TRBJ1-4, reads DGGITQSPKYLFRKEGQNVTLSCEQNLNHDAMYWYRQDPGQGLRLIYYSQIVNDFQKGDIAEGYSVSREKKESFPLTVTSAQKNPTAFYLCASSPSGEKLFFGSGTQLSVL.

CDR3 residues: CASSLYTTNQPQHF. The CDR3 DNA is TGTGCCAGCAGCTTATACACAACTAATCAGCCCCAGCATTTT. The chain joins TRBV7-2 to TRBJ1-5; unclear D gene. In germline, CDR1 is SGHTA, CDR2 FQGNSA. Trimming removed 2 bases from V and 4 bases from J, with 9 bases in between. This CDR3 has 14 residues.